The rows below give T cell receptor beta chains drawn from one sample of a study of shared clonotypes between healthy human individuals. Clones were read by immunoSEQ multiplex PCR, and TCRdb kept only the in-frame ones, dropping some. This sample has some 1 million clones, with around 74% found just once. The material sequenced was memory CD4+ T cells sorted from blood. These receptors were collected from a young man in good health. Each CDR3 is given with its conserved first and last residue.

V gene	J gene	CDR3 protein
TRBV28	TRBJ2-3	CASSKRVLTDTQYF
TRBV5-4	TRBJ2-7	CASSFDRSYEQYF
TRBV28	TRBJ1-5	CASSLAGQRNQPQHF
TRBV7-9	TRBJ2-1	CASSFRGLADNEQFF
TRBV7-3	TRBJ2-5	CASSIGTGTQYF
TRBV7-2	TRBJ2-1	CASSPTWLAGYNEQFF
TRBV6-1	TRBJ2-5	CASSASARWETQYF
TRBV6-5	TRBJ2-3	CASSRGGALDTQYF
TRBV5-1	TRBJ2-2	CASSLSVGTGELFF
TRBV5-1	TRBJ1-6	CATRRTGNNSPLHF
TRBV5-4	TRBJ2-6	CASSSKVQGSGANVLTF
TRBV9	TRBJ2-3	CASSSRAGTTDTQYF
TRBV7-9	TRBJ1-5	CASSEGISNQPQHF
TRBV6-6	TRBJ1-2	CASSDGIAWYGYTF
TRBV15	TRBJ1-5	CATSSGTGPLSPQHF
TRBV25-1	TRBJ2-2	CASANYRETTGELFF
TRBV6-5	TRBJ1-2	CASSYDRDGYTF